These T cell receptor beta chains were read from a single sample in a study of blood T cell repertoires in COVID-19. Assay used: immunoSEQ multiplex PCR; TCRdb lists only in-frame clones, some missing. There are over 300,000 clones in the sample; approximately 85% occur only once, and around 6.9% lies in the top ten. Sequences were obtained from peripheral blood. The receptors here all came from a human donor in a cohort sampled during active COVID-19. Each CDR3 is given with its conserved first and last residue. The D gene is left open where the match is weak. Part of the rows lack a size; the others show once, few, many or a class for expanded clones.

D gene,clone size,CDR3 length,J gene,V gene,CDR3 protein,CDR3 DNA
-,-,14,TRBJ1-6,TRBV5-1,CASSLQGGNSPLHF,TGCGCCAGCAGCTTGCAGGGAGGGAATTCACCCCTCCACTTT
TRBD1,-,19,TRBJ1-2,TRBV9,CASSAERGQARATNYGYTF,TGTGCCAGCAGCGCAGAGCGGGGACAGGCCCGTGCGACGAACTATGGCTACACCTTC
-,-,13,TRBJ1-2,TRBV12-5,CASGTQTDYGYTF,TGTGCTAGTGGGACCCAGACAGACTATGGCTACACCTTC
TRBD2,-,16,TRBJ2-5,TRBV3-1/TRBV3-2,CASSQDPGGLGETQYF,TGTGCCAGCAGCCAAGATCCGGGGGGTCTGGGAGAGACCCAGTACTTC
-,-,15,TRBJ1-1,TRBV2,CASSLGRGGGTEAFF,TGTGCCAGCAGTTTGGGACGGGGAGGGGGCACTGAAGCTTTCTTT
TRBD1,-,15,TRBJ2-7,TRBV5-1,CASSLGDRATYEQYF,TGCGCCAGCAGCTTGGGGGACAGGGCAACCTACGAGCAGTACTTC
TRBD1,few,15,TRBJ1-2,TRBV29-1,CSARDRGRRSNGYTF,TGCAGCGCCAGGGACAGGGGGCGAAGAAGTAATGGCTACACCTTC
-,-,13,TRBJ1-2,TRBV6-5,CASSYSQVVGYTF,TGTGCCAGCAGTTACTCACAGGTCGTCGGCTACACCTTC
-,-,13,TRBJ1-2,TRBV5-1,CASSLGQKDGYTF,TGCGCCAGCAGCTTGGGACAGAAGGATGGCTACACCTTC
-,once,13,TRBJ1-1,TRBV19,CASSTAAGTEAFF,TGTGCCAGTAGTACAGCCGCGGGCACTGAAGCTTTCTTT
-,few,11,TRBJ1-2,TRBV12-3/TRBV12-4,CASSPGEGYTF,TGTGCCAGCAGTCCGGGGGAGGGCTACACCTTC
-,many,15,TRBJ2-6,TRBV7-3,CASSLGDSGANVLTF,TGTGCCAGCAGCCTCGGGGACTCTGGGGCCAACGTCCTGACTTTC
-,-,13,TRBJ2-7,TRBV7-8,CASSLSQLYEQYF,TGTGCCAGCAGCTTGTCCCAACTCTACGAGCAGTACTTC
-,-,14,TRBJ2-2,TRBV5-1,CASSPLGDTGELFF,TGCGCCAGCAGCCCCCTCGGGGACACCGGGGAGCTGTTTTTT
TRBD1,-,17,TRBJ1-5,TRBV11-3,CASSLGGQGYSNQPQHF,TGTGCCAGCAGCTTAGGGGGACAGGGGTATAGCAATCAGCCCCAGCATTTT
-,-,14,TRBJ2-7,TRBV2,CASSEEGAGYEQYF,TGTGCCAGCAGTGAAGAGGGGGCGGGGTACGAGCAGTACTTC
TRBD1,-,15,TRBJ2-2,TRBV6-6,CASSRDRGRTGELFF,TGTGCCAGCAGTCGGGACAGGGGGCGAACCGGGGAGCTGTTTTTT
-,-,13,TRBJ2-4,TRBV12-3/TRBV12-4,CASRPEDLDIQYF,TGTGCCAGCAGACCCGAAGATCTAGACATTCAGTACTTC
-,-,15,TRBJ2-2,TRBV11-3,CASSSWTVNTGELFF,TGTGCCAGCAGCTCCTGGACAGTGAACACCGGGGAGCTGTTTTTT
TRBD1,-,14,TRBJ2-1,TRBV7-3,CASSPGTGLNEQFF,TGTGCCAGCAGCCCGGGGACAGGTTTGAATGAGCAGTTCTTC
TRBD1,-,17,TRBJ2-6,TRBV5-8,CASSLGGQGDGANVLTF,TGTGCCAGCAGCTTGGGGGGACAGGGCGATGGGGCCAACGTCCTGACTTTC
TRBD2,once,14,TRBJ2-3,TRBV5-1,CASQAGGSTDTQYF,TGCGCCTCCCAGGCGGGGGGGAGCACAGATACGCAGTATTTT
-,-,15,TRBJ2-2,TRBV7-9,CASSLGVVRAGELFF,TGTGCCAGCAGCTTAGGAGTCGTGAGGGCGGGGGAGCTGTTTTTT
-,-,12,TRBJ1-5,TRBV19,CASTTRTQPQHF,TGTGCCAGTACTACCCGAACGCAGCCCCAGCATTTT
-,few,15,TRBJ1-2,TRBV6-7,CASSRRDWAGYGYTF,TGTGCCAGCAGTAGGAGGGATTGGGCTGGCTATGGCTACACCTTC
TRBD1,-,12,TRBJ2-2,TRBV9,CASSEGGVELFF,TGTGCCAGCAGCGAAGGGGGCGTGGAGCTGTTTTTT
-,once,14,TRBJ2-2,TRBV2,CASSTFINTGELFF,TGTGCCAGCAGTACTTTCATAAACACCGGGGAGCTGTTTTTT
-,few,14,TRBJ2-1,TRBV9,CASSLIGSQDEQFF,TGTGCCAGCAGCCTAATCGGAAGTCAGGATGAGCAGTTCTTC
-,-,13,TRBJ2-7,TRBV24-1,CATSESGTAEQYF,TGTGCCACCAGTGAGTCCGGGACTGCCGAGCAGTACTTC
-,-,14,TRBJ2-3,TRBV10-1,CASSEGRSTDTQYF,TGCGCCAGCAGTGAGGGTCGGAGCACAGATACGCAGTATTTT
TRBD1,-,14,TRBJ1-1,TRBV4-2,CASSHPGQKTEAFF,TGTGCCAGCAGCCACCCGGGACAGAAGACTGAAGCTTTCTTT
-,-,15,TRBJ1-3,TRBV7-9,CASSSRGGAGNTIYF,TGTGCCAGCAGCTCCCGCGGGGGAGCTGGAAACACCATATATTTT
TRBD1,-,15,TRBJ1-6,TRBV5-1,CASSLAGQGRSPLHF,TGCGCCAGCAGCTTGGCCGGACAGGGTAGATCACCCCTCCACTTT
-,-,12,TRBJ1-1,TRBV5-1,CASSLFTGGAFF,TGCGCCAGCAGCTTGTTCACGGGTGGGGCTTTCTTT
TRBD2,-,16,TRBJ2-3,TRBV3-1/TRBV3-2,CASSPRLAPATDTQYF,TGTGCCAGCAGCCCGCGACTAGCCCCAGCCACAGATACGCAGTATTTT
TRBD2,once,14,TRBJ2-1,TRBV10-2,CASSGSGGSDEQFF,TGCGCCAGCAGTGGTAGCGGGGGGTCAGATGAGCAGTTCTTC
TRBD2,-,13,TRBJ2-3,TRBV2,CAGERGGTDTQYF,TGTGCCGGAGAGCGGGGGGGGACAGATACGCAGTATTTT
-,-,13,TRBJ2-7,TRBV18,CASSPGSGGEQYF,TGTGCCAGCTCACCAGGGTCGGGTGGCGAGCAGTACTTC